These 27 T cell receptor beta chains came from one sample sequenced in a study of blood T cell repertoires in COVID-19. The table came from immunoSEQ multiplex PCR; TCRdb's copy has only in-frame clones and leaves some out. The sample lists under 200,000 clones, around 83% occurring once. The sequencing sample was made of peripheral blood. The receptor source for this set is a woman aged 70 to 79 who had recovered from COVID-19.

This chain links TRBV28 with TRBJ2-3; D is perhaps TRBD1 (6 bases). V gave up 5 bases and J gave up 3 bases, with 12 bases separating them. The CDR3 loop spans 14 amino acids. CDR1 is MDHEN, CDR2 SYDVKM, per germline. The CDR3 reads CASSEPTGTDTQYF. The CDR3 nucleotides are TGTGCCAGCAGTGAGCCCACAGGGACAGATACGCAGTATTTT.

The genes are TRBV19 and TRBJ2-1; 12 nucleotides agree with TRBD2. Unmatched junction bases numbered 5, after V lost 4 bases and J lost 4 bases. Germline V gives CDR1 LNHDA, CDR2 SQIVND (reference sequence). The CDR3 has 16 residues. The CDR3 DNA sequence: TGTGCCAGTAGTACCACCCTAGCGGGAGGGTACAATGAGCAGTTCTTC. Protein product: CASSTTLAGGYNEQFF. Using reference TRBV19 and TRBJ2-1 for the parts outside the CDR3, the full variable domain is DGGITQSPKYLFRKEGQNVTLSCEQNLNHDAMYWYRQDPGQGLRLIYYSQIVNDFQKGDIAEGYSVSREKKESFPLTVTSAQKNPTAFYLCASSTTLAGGYNEQFFGPGTRLTVL.

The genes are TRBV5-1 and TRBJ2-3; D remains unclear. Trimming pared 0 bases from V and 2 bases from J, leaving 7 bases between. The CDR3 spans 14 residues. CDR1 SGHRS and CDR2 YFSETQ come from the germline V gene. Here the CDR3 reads CASSLGRVTDTQYF. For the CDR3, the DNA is TGCGCCAGCAGCTTGGGTCGCGTCACAGATACGCAGTATTTT.

As DNA, the CDR3 is TGTGCCAGCAGCCCCAGGCGGGGGAATAACCCCGGGGAGCTGTTTTTT. As protein: CASSPRRGNNPGELFF. The genes are TRBV11-2 and TRBJ2-2, with 7 bases fitting TRBD2. The CDR3 is 16 residues long. Trimming took 5 bases from V and 6 from J; bases not matched to a gene: 12. In germline, CDR1 is SGHAT, CDR2 FQNNGV.

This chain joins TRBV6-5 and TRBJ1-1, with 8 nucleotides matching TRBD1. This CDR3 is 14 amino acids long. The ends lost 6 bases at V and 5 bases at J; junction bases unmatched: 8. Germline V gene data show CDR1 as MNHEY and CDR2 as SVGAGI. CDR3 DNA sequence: TGTGCCAGCAGGACGGACAGGGCGGGGACTGAAGCTTTCTTT. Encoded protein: CASRTDRAGTEAFF.

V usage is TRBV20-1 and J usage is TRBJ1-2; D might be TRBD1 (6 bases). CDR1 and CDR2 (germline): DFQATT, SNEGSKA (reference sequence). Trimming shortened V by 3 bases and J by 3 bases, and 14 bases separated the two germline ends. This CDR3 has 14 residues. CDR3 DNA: TGCAGTGCTAGTATGGGGGGGGCCTACTATGGCTACACCTTC. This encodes CSASMGGAYYGYTF.

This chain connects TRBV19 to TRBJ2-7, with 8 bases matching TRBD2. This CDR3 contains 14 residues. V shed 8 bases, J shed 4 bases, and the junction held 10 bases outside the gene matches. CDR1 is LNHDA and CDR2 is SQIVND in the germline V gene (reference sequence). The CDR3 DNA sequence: TGTGCCAGTTCTAGTCCGGGCGGGGGGTACGAGCAGTACTTC. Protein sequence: CASSSPGGGYEQYF.

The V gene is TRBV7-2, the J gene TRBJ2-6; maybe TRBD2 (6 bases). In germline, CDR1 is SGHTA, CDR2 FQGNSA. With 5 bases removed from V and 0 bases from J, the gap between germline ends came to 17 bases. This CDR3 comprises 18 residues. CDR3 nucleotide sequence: TGTGCCAGCAGCCCCCCCGGGACTGACATCTCTGGGGCCAACGTCCTGACTTTC. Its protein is CASSPPGTDISGANVLTF.

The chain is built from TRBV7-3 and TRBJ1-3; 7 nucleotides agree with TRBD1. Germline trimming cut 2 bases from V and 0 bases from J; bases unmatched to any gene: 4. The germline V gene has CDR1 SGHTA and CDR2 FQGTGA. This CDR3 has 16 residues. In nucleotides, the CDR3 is TGTGCCAGCAGCTTATCACCAGGGGGCTCTGGAAACACCATATATTTT. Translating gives CASSLSPGGSGNTIYF. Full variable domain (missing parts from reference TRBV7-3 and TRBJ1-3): GAGVSQTPSNKVTEKGKYVELRCDPISGHTALYWYRQSLGQGPEFLIYFQGTGAADDSGLPNDRFFAVRPEGSVSTLKIQRTERGDSAVYLCASSLSPGGSGNTIYFGEGSWLTVV.

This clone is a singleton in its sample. The CDR3 DNA sequence: TGCGCCAGCAGTGATGTGGGCGGCGGGGCCCTCCACTTT. Translating it yields CASSDVGGGALHF. J is TRBJ1-6 and V is TRBV10-1, with unresolved D. CDR1 and CDR2 from the germline V gene are WNHNN and SYGVQD (reference sequence). The CDR3 length is 13 residues. V was cut by 3 bases and J by 14 bases, with 14 bases left in between.

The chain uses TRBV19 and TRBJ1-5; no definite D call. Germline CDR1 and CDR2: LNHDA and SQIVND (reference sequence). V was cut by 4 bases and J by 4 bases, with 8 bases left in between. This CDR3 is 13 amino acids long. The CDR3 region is CASSSQANQPQHF. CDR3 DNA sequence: TGTGCCAGTAGTAGTCAGGCAAATCAGCCCCAGCATTTT.

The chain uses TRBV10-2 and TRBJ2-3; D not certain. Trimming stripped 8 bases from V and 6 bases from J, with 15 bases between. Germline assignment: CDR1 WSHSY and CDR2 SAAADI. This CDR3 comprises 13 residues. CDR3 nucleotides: TGCGCCAGCGGCCCCCCTCCCGGGGATACGCAGTATTTT. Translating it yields CASGPPPGDTQYF.

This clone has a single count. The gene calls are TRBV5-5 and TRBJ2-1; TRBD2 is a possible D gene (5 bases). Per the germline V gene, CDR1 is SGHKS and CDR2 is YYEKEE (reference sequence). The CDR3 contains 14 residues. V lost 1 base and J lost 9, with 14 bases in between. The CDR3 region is CASSLTTTHGEQFF. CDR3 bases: TGTGCCAGCAGCTTGACGACTACCCACGGTGAGCAGTTCTTC.

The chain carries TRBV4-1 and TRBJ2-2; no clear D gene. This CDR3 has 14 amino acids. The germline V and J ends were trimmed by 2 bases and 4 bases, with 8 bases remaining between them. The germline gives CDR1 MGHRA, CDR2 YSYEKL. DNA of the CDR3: TGCGCCAGCAGCCAACCACTTGGCACCGGGGAGCTGTTTTTT. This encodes CASSQPLGTGELFF.

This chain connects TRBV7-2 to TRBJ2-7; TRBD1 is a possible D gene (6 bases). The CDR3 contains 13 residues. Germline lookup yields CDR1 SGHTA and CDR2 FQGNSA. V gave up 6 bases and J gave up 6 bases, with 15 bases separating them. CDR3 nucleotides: TGTGCCAGCAGAAACCCAGGGGTACCCGAGCAGTACTTC. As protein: CASRNPGVPEQYF.

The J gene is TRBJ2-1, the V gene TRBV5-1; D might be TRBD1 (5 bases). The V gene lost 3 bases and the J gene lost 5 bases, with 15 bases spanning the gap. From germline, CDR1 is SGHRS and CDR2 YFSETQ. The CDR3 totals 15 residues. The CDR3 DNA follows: TGCGCCAGCAGCTCAGGCACAGGCTTCCACAATGAGCAGTTCTTC. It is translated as CASSSGTGFHNEQFF.

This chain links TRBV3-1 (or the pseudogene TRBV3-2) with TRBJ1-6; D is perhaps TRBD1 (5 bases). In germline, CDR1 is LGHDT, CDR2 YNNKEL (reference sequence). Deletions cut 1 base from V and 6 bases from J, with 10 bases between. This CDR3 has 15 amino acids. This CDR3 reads CASSQVAGRNSPLHF. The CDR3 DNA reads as TGTGCCAGCAGCCAAGTGGCGGGACGTAATTCACCCCTCCACTTT.

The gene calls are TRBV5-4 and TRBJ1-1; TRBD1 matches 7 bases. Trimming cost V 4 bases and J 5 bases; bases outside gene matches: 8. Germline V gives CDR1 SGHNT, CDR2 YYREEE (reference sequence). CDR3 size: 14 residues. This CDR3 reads CASSADRTATEAFF. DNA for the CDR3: TGTGCCAGCAGCGCGGACAGGACCGCTACTGAAGCTTTCTTT. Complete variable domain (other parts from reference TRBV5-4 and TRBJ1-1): ETGVTQSPTHLIKTRGQQVTLRCSSQSGHNTVSWYQQALGQGPQFIFQYYREEENGRGNFPPRFSGLQFPNYSSELNVNALELDDSALYLCASSADRTATEAFFGQGTRLTVV.

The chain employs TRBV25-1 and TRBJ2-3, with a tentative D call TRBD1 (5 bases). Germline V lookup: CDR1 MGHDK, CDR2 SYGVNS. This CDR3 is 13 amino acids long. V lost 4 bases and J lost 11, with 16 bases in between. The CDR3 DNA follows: TGTGCCAGCAGTGGACAGAAGGGCCGTGGGCAGTATTTT. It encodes CASSGQKGRGQYF.

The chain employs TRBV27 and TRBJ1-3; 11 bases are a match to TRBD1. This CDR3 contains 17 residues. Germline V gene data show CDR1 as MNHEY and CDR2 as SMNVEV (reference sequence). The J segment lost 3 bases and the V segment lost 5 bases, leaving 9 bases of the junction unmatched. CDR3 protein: CASSLRTGGLGGNTIYF. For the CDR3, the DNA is TGTGCCAGCAGTCTACGGACAGGGGGCTTAGGTGGAAACACCATATATTTT.

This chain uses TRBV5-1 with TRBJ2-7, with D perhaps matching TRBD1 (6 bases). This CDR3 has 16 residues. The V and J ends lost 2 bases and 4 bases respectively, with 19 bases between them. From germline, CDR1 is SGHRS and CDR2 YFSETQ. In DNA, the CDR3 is TGCGCCAGCAGCTTAAAGACAGGCCCCCCGGGGTACGAGCAGTACTTC. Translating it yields CASSLKTGPPGYEQYF.

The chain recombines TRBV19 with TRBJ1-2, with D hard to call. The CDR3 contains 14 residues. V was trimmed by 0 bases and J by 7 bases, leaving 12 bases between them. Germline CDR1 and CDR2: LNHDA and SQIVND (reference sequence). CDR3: CASSIDMRAAGYTF. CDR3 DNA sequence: TGTGCCAGTAGTATAGATATGAGGGCTGCTGGCTACACCTTC.

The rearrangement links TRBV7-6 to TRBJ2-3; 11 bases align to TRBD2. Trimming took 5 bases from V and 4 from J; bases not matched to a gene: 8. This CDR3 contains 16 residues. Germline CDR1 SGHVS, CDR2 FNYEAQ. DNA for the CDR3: TGTGCCAGCAGCCCGTTAGCGGGGGGGCAGTCAGATACGCAGTATTTT. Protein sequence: CASSPLAGGQSDTQYF.

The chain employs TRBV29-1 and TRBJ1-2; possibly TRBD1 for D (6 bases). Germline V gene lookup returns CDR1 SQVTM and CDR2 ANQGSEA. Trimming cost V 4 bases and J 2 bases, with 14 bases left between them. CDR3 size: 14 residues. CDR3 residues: CSVGHPTGNYGYTF. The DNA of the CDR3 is TGCAGCGTTGGCCACCCCACAGGGAACTATGGCTACACCTTC.

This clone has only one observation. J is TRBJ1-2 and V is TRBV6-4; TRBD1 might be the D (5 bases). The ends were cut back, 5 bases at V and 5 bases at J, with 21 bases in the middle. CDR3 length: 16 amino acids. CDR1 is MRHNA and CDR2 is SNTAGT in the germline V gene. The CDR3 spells CASSWGSSTLGYGYTF. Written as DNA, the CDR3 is TGTGCCAGCAGTTGGGGCAGCTCAACCCTAGGATATGGCTACACCTTC.

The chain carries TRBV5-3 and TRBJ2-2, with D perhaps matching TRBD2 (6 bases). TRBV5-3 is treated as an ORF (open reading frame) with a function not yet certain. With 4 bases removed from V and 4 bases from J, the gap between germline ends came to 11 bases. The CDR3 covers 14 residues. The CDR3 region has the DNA TGTGCCAGAAGCGGATGGACTACCACCGGGGAGCTGTTTTTT. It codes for CARSGWTTTGELFF.

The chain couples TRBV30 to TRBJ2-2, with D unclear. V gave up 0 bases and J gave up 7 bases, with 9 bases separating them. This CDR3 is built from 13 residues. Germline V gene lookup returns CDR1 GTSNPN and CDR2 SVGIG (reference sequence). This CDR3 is CAWSVLGSGELFF. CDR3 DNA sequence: TGTGCCTGGAGTGTGCTGGGCAGCGGGGAGCTGTTTTTT.